The 8 T cell receptor beta chains below were found in one sample sequenced in a study of regulatory T cells in long-lasting Graves disease. In building TCR beta libraries, iRepertoire HTBI primers were used together with Arm-PCR of CDR3 regions. TCRdb reprocessed the multiplex PCR reads with MiXCR, giving one entry per CDR3 protein. The data show fewer than 350,000 distinct CDR3 sequences, with about 20% seen just once and about 40% held by the top ten. Time point described: newly diagnosed GD, antithyroid drugs for less than 3 months. PBMCs provided the RNA from which the TCR library was made. Source: peripheral blood mononuclear cells (PBMCs), taken at new diagnosis, from a patient treated with antithyroid drugs. Source of these receptors: a female donor with Graves disease.

This clonotype has only a few counts. Because the CDR3 is missing its conserved closing phenylalanine or tryptophan, this is likely a read error. This chain links TRBV11-3 with TRBJ1-1, with TRBD1 as a possible D gene (5 bases). Trimming took 4 bases from V and 3 from J, leaving 9 bases between them. The CDR3 runs 13 residues. CDR1 is SGHNT and CDR2 is YENEEA in the germline V gene. CDR3 protein: CASSSLTDTEAFL. The DNA for the CDR3 is TGTGCCAGCAGCTCGCTGACAGACACTGAAGCTTTCCTT.

The chain carries TRBV9 and TRBJ1-1; no reliable D call. Trimming took off 0 bases at V and 2 bases at J, with 14 bases between the two ends. Germline V CDR1 and CDR2: SGDLS, YYNGEE. This CDR3 region has 16 residues. CDR3 residues: CASSVEVGYTNTEAFF. The CDR3 coding sequence is TGTGCCAGCAGCGTAGAGGTAGGGTATACTAACACTGAAGCTTTCTTT.

This clonotype appeared many times. The rearrangement links TRBV12-3 or TRBV12-4 to TRBJ2-7; D gene unclear. The CDR3 is made up of 14 amino acids. Trimming left V 2 bases short and J 3 bases short, with 11 bases between. The CDR3 nucleotides read TGTGCCAGCAGTTTACTTAGTACGGGCTACGAGCAGTACTTC. Translation: CASSLLSTGYEQYF.

Concerning this clonotype: One base away lies a much larger clone, so this may be a sequencing read error. The chain carries TRBV30 and TRBJ2-7, with D tentatively TRBD1 (6 bases). The CDR3 is 14 residues long. Trimming shortened V by 2 bases and J by 5 bases, and 16 bases separated the two germline ends. Germline CDR1 GTSNPN, CDR2 SVGIG (reference sequence). CDR3 in DNA: TGTGCCTGGAGTTCCGGGGCAGGGGTTCACGAGCAGTACTTC. Protein product: CAWSSGAGVHEQYF. Combining the CDR3 with reference TRBV30 and TRBJ2-7 gives the whole variable domain SQTIHQWPATLVQPVGSPLSLECTVEGTSNPNLYWYRQAAGRGLQLLFYSVGIGQISSEVPQNLSASRPQDRQFILSSKKLLLSDSGFYLCAWSSGAGVHEQYFGPGTRLTVT.

V usage is TRBV7-9 and J usage is TRBJ2-5; no clear D. Trimming stripped 2 bases from V and 5 bases from J, with 12 bases between. Germline V gene data show CDR1 as SEHNR and CDR2 as FQNEAQ (reference sequence). There are 14 residues in the CDR3. In DNA form, the CDR3 reads TGTGCCAGCAGCTTACTGGGGTCCGTGGAGACCCAGTACTTC. It yields the protein CASSLLGSVETQYF.

This clonotype was seen many times. The genes are TRBV5-1 and TRBJ1-6; D unclear. CDR1 SGHRS and CDR2 YFSETQ come from the germline V gene. This CDR3 contains 13 residues. Trimming shortened V by 5 bases and J by 8 bases, and 11 bases separated the two germline ends. For the CDR3, the DNA is TGCGCCAGCAGGCGTCAGGAAGATTCACCCCTCCACTTT. This gives the protein CASRRQEDSPLHF.

This clonotype was observed a handful of times. The chain is built from TRBV12-3 or TRBV12-4 and TRBJ2-3; no clear D gene. The CDR3 runs to 12 residues. Trimming pared 6 bases from V and 4 bases from J, leaving 8 bases between. The CDR3 DNA is TGTGCCAGCAGCACTCTAGCAGATACGCAGTATTTT. This sequence encodes CASSTLADTQYF.

Ten or more counts support this clonotype. The chain has TRBV15 and TRBJ1-6; TRBD1 matches at 9 bases. The CDR3 is made up of 13 amino acids. Germline V gene sequence: CDR1 LNHNV, CDR2 YYDKDF (reference sequence). J was trimmed by 7 bases and V by 8 bases; bases with no gene match: 3. CDR3 DNA sequence: TGTGCCACCTCCGGACAGGGGAATTCACCCCTCCACTTT. This codes for CATSGQGNSPLHF.